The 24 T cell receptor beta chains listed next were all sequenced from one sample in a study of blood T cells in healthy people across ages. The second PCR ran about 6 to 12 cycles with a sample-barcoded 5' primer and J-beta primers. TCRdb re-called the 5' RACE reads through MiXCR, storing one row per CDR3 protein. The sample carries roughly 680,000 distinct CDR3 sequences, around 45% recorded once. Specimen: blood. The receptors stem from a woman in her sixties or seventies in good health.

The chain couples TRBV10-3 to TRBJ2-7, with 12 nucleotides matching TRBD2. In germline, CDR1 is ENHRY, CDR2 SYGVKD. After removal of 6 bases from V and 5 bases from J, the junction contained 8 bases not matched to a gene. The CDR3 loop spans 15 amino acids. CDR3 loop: CAIRDTSGRINEQYF. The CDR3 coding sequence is TGTGCCATCAGAGACACTAGCGGGAGGATCAACGAGCAGTACTTC.

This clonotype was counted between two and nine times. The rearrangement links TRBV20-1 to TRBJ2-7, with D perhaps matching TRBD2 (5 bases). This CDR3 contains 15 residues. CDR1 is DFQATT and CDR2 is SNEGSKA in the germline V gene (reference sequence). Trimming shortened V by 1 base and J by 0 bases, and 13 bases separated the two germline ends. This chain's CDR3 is CSARGAAWSSYEQYF. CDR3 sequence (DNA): TGCAGTGCTAGAGGAGCGGCGTGGAGCTCCTACGAGCAGTACTTC.

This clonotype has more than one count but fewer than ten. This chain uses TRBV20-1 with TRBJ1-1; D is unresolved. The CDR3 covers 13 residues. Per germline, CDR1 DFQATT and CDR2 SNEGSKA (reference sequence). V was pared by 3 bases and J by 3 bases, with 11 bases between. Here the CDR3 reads CSASIPPYTEAFF. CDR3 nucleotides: TGCAGTGCTAGCATTCCCCCATACACTGAAGCTTTCTTT.

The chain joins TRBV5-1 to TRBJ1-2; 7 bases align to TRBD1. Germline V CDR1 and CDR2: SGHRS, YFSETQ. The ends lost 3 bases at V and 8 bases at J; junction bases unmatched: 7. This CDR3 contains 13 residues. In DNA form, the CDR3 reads TGCGCCAGCAGCTACGGGACAGCGGGAGGCTACACCTTC. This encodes CASSYGTAGGYTF.

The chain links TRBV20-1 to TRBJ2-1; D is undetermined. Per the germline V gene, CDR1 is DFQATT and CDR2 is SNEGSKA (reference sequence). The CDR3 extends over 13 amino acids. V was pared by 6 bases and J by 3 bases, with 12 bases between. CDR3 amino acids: CSAGRALYNEQFF. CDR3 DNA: TGCAGTGCGGGTCGGGCTCTCTACAATGAGCAGTTCTTC.

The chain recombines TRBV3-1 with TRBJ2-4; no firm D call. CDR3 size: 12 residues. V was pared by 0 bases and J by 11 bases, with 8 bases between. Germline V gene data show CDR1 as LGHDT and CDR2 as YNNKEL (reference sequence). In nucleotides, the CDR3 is TGTGCCAGCAGCCAAGATGTAGGCGTTCAGTACTTC. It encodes CASSQDVGVQYF.

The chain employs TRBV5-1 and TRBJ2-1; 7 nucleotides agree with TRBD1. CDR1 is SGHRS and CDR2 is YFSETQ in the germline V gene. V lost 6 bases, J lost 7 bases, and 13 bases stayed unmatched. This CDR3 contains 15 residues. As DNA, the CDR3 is TGCGCCAGCACCCAATCGAACAGGGGCAGGAATGAGCAGTTCTTC. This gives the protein CASTQSNRGRNEQFF.

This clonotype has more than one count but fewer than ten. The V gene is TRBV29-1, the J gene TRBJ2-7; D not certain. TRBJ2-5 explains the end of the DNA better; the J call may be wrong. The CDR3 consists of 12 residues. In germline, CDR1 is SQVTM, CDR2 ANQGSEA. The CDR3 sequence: CSVEGTPETQYF. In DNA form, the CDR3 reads TGCAGCGTTGAGGGCACTCCCGAGACCCAGTACTTC.

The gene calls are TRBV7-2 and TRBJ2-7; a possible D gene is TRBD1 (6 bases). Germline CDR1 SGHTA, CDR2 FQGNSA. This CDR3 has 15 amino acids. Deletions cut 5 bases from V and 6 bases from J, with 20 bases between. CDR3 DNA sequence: TGTGCCAGCAGCCCCCAGATGAGGGGACACAGCGAGCAGTACTTC. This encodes CASSPQMRGHSEQYF. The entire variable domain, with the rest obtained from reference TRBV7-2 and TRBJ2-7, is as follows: GAGVSQSPSNKVTEKGKDVELRCDPISGHTALYWYRQSLGQGLEFLIYFQGNSAPDKSGLPSDRFSAERTGGSVSTLTIQRTQQEDSAVYLCASSPQMRGHSEQYFGPGTRLTVT.

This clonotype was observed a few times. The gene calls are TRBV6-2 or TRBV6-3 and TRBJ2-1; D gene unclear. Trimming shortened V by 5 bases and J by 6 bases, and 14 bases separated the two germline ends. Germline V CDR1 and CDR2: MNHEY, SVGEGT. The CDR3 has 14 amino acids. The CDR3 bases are TGTGCCAGCAGTCCCACCCCAAGCATCAATGAGCAGTTCTTC. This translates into CASSPTPSINEQFF.

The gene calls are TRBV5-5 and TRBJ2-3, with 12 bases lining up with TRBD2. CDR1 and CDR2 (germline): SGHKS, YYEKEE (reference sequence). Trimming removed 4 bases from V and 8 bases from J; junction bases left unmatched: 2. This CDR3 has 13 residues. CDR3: CASSELAGGTQYF. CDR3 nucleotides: TGTGCCAGCAGCGAACTAGCGGGAGGTACGCAGTATTTT.

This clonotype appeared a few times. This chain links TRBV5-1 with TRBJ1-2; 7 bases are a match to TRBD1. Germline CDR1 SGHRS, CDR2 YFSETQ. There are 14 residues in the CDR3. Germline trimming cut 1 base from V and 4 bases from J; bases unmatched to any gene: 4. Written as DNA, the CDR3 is TGCGCCAGCAGCTTGACAGGGGAGGCCTATGGCTACACCTTC. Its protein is CASSLTGEAYGYTF.

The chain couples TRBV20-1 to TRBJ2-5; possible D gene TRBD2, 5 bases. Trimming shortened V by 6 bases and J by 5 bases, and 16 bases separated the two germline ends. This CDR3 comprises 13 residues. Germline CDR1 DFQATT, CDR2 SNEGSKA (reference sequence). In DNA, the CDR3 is TGCAGTGCCCCCATCCTCGGCGGGGAGACCCAGTACTTC. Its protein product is CSAPILGGETQYF.

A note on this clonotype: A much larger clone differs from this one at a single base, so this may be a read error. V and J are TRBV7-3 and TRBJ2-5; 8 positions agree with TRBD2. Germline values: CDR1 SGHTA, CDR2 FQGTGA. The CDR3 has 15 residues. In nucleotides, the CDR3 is TGTACCAGCAGCCAGGGACTAGGGAGTGTAGAGACCCAGTACTTC. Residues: CTSSQGLGSVETQYF.

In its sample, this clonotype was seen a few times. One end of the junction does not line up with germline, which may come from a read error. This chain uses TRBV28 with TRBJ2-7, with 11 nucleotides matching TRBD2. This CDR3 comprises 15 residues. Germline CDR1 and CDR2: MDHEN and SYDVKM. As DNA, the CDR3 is TGTGCTAGCAGTTTGCCGGGACTAGCGGTGTACGAGCAGTACTTC. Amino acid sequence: CASSLPGLAVYEQYF.

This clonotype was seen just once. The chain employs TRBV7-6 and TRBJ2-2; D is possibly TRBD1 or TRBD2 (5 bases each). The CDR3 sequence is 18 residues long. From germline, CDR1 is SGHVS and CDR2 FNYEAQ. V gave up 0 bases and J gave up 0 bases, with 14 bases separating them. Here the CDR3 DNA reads TGTGCCAGCAGCTTAGCCCGGGACGGAAATTCGAACACCGGGGAGCTGTTTTTT. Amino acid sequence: CASSLARDGNSNTGELFF.

CDR3 sequence reads: CSVDTGGEQFF. In nucleotides, the CDR3 is TGCAGCGTGGATACAGGGGGTGAGCAGTTCTTC. The rearrangement joins TRBV29-1 to TRBJ2-1; 8 bases line up with TRBD1. The CDR3 loop spans 11 amino acids. The trim removed 6 bases at V and 9 bases at J, leaving 4 bases unmatched. The germline V gene has CDR1 SQVTM and CDR2 ANQGSEA.

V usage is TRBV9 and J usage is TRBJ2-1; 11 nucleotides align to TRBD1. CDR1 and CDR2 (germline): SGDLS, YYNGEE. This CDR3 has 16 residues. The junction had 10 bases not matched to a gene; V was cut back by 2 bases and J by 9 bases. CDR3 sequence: CASSVTGTGGISEQFF. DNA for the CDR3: TGTGCCAGCAGCGTTACCGGGACAGGGGGAATCAGTGAGCAGTTCTTC.

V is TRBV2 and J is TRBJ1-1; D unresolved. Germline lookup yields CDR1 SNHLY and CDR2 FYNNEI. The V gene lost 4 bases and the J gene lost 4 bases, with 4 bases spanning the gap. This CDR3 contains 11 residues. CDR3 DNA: TGTGCCAGCAGTGGGGCCACTGAAGCTTTCTTT. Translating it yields CASSGATEAFF.

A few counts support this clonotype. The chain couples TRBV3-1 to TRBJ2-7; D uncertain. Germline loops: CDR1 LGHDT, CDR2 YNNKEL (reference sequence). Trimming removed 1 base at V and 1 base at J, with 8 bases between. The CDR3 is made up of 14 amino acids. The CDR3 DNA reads TGTGCCAGCAGCCAAGGGGTCGAGTCCTACGAGCAGTACTTC. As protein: CASSQGVESYEQYF.

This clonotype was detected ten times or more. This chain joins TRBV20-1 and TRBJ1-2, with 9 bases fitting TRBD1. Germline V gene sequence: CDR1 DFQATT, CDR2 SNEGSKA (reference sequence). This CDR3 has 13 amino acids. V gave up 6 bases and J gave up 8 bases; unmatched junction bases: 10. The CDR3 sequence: CSAPTGGVGGYTF. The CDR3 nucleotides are TGCAGTGCACCGACAGGGGGAGTGGGCGGCTACACCTTC.

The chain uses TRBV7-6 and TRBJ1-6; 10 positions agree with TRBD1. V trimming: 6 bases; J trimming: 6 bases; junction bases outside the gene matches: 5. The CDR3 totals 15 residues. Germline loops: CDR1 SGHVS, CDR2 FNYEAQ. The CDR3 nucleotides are TGTGCCAGCAGTTCGACAGGGGGCCCTAATTCACCCCTCCACTTT. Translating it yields CASSSTGGPNSPLHF.

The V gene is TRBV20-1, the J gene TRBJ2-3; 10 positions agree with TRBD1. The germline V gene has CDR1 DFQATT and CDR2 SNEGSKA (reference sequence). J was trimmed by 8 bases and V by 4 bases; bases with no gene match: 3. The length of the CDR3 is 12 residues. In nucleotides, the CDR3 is TGCAGTGCTAAGACAGGGGGCTTTACGCAGTATTTT. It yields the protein CSAKTGGFTQYF.

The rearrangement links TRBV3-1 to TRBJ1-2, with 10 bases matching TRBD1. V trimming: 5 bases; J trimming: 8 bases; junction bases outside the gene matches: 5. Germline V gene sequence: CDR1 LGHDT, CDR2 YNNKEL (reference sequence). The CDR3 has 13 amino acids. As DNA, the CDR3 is TGTGCCAGCAGCGGGGACAGGGGAGGAGGCTACACCTTC. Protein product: CASSGDRGGGYTF.